This TCR beta chain was found in a study of OX40 agonist ivuxolimab in advanced cancers. Assay used: immunoSEQ multiplex PCR; TCRdb lists only in-frame clones, some missing. The sample records 65,000 to 100,000 clones, around 82% being singletons. Deletions cut 2 bases from V and 1 base from J, with 8 bases between. This CDR3 region has 14 residues. The V gene's germline CDR1 is MNHEY and CDR2 SMNVEV (reference sequence). There are a few counts of this clone. The TCR comes from an adult with an advanced solid tumor such as melanoma, head and neck, liver or kidney cancer. The sequenced sample was CD4+ or CD8+ T cells sorted from blood, obtained in a trial of the OX40 agonist ivuxolimab. The chain has TRBV27 and TRBJ1-1, with unresolved D. CDR3 amino acids: CASSLRLKNTEAFF. The CDR3 DNA follows: TGTGCCAGCAGTTTACGGCTGAAGAACACTGAAGCTTTCTTT.